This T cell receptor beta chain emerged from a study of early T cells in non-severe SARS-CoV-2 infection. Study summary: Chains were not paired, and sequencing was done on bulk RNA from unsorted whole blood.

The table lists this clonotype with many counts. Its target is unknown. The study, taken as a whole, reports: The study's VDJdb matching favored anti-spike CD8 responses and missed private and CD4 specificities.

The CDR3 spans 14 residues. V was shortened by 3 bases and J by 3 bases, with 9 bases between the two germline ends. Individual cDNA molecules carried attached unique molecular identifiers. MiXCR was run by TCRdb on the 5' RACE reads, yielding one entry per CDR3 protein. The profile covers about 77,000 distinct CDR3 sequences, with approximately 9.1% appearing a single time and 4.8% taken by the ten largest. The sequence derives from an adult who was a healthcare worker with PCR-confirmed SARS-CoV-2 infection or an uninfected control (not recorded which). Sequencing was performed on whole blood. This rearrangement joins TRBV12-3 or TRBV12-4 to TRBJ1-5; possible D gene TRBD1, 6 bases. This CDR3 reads CASSLDSFNQPQHF. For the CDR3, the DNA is TGTGCCAGCAGTTTGGACAGTTTCAATCAGCCCCAGCATTTT.